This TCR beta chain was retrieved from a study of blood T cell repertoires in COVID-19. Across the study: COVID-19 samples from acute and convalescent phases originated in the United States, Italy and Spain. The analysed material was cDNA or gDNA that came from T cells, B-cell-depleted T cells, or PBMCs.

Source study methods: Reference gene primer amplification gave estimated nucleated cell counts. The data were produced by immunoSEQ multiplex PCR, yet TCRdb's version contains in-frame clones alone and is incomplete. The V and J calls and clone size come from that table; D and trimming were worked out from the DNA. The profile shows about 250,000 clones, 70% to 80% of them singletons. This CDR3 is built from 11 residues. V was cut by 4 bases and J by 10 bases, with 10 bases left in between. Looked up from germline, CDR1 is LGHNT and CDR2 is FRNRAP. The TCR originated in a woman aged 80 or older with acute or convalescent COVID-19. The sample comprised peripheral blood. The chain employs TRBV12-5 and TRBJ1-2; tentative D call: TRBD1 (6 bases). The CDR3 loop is CASGWDTLYTF. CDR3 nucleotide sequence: TGTGCTAGTGGTTGGGACACCCTCTACACCTTC.